A single sample gave rise to the 15 T cell receptor beta chains below, sequenced in a study of early T cells in non-severe SARS-CoV-2 infection. TCRdb reprocessed the 5' RACE reads with MiXCR, giving one entry per CDR3 protein. Of 50,000 to 70,000 distinct CDR3 sequences listed, around 13% are singletons. Sequencing was done on a sample of whole blood. These receptors were taken from an adult who was a healthcare worker with PCR-confirmed SARS-CoV-2 infection or an uninfected control (not recorded which).

This clonotype was detected many times. V gene TRBV20-1 combines with J gene TRBJ1-5, with 12 bases that match TRBD1. V trimming: 1 base; J trimming: 4 bases; junction bases outside the gene matches: 5. Germline CDR1 DFQATT, CDR2 SNEGSKA (reference sequence). The CDR3 length is 16 residues. The CDR3 sequence is CSARAGTGGRNQPQHF. CDR3 in DNA: TGCAGTGCTAGAGCCGGGACAGGGGGCAGGAATCAGCCCCAGCATTTT.

The chain links TRBV6-2 or TRBV6-3 to TRBJ2-1; 7 bases map to TRBD2. This CDR3 region has 18 residues. Looked up from germline, CDR1 is MNHEY and CDR2 is SVGEGT. V lost 6 bases, J lost 4 bases, and 18 bases stayed unmatched. CDR3 bases: TGTGCCAGCAGCGAAAGAACATCTAGAGCGGGGAATTACAATGAGCAGTTCTTC. It is translated as CASSERTSRAGNYNEQFF.

This clonotype appeared a few times. V usage is TRBV24-1 and J usage is TRBJ2-3, with 7 nucleotides matching TRBD2. Trimming took 3 bases from V and 4 from J; bases not matched to a gene: 9. Germline lookup yields CDR1 KGHDR and CDR2 SFDVKD. The CDR3 spans 16 residues. The CDR3 region has the DNA TGTGCCACCAGTGATGCAGAGCGGGGAGGCCCAGATACGCAGTATTTT. Encoded protein: CATSDAERGGPDTQYF.

This clonotype was recorded at least ten times. CDR3 sequence reads: CSAQDYSDEQFF. The CDR3 coding sequence is TGCAGTGCTCAGGACTACAGCGATGAGCAGTTCTTC. This rearrangement joins TRBV20-1 to TRBJ2-1, with a weak D call TRBD2 (6 bases). The CDR3 consists of 12 residues. Germline CDR1 DFQATT, CDR2 SNEGSKA (reference sequence). The V gene lost 5 bases and the J gene lost 8 bases, with 13 bases spanning the gap.

This clonotype has just a few counts. The V call is TRBV3-1, the J call TRBJ1-6; the match to TRBD1 covers 7 bases. The CDR3 sequence is 15 residues long. In germline, CDR1 is LGHDT, CDR2 YNNKEL (reference sequence). V dropped 1 base and J dropped 8; count of bases not matched to a gene: 5. The CDR3, as DNA: TGTGCCAGCAGCCAAGGGAGACAGGGTTATTCACCCCTCCACTTT. Translating it yields CASSQGRQGYSPLHF.

A few counts support this clonotype. This chain links TRBV11-2 with TRBJ2-6; D not resolved. Trimming cost V 5 bases and J 1 base, with 9 bases left between them. CDR1 and CDR2 from the germline V gene are SGHAT and FQNNGV. The CDR3 sequence is 15 residues long. As DNA, the CDR3 is TGTGCCAGCAGCACTACAGCTTCTGGGGCCAACGTCCTGACTTTC. This translates into CASSTTASGANVLTF.

This clonotype was counted between two and nine times. The J gene is TRBJ1-2, the V gene TRBV20-1; 7 bases match TRBD1. Germline V gene sequence: CDR1 DFQATT, CDR2 SNEGSKA (reference sequence). The V gene end was trimmed by 5 bases and the J gene end by 2 bases; junction bases not matched to a gene: 2. The CDR3 spans 12 residues. CDR3 amino acids: CSAGGQNYGYTF. The CDR3 region has the DNA TGCAGTGCTGGGGGACAGAACTATGGCTACACCTTC.

The CDR3, as DNA: TGTGCCAGCAGTTTCAATCAGGCCACCTCTGGAAACACCATATATTTT. It codes for CASSFNQATSGNTIYF. V gene TRBV6-6 combines with J gene TRBJ1-3, with D hard to call. With 4 bases removed from V and 0 bases from J, the gap between germline ends came to 13 bases. Germline CDR1 reads MNHNY; CDR2 reads SVGAGI (reference sequence). This CDR3 region has 16 residues.

The chain uses TRBV6-5 and TRBJ1-6; D remains unclear. Trimming took 0 bases from V and 8 from J, leaving 14 bases between them. Germline CDR1 MNHEY, CDR2 SVGAGI. CDR3 size: 16 residues. In DNA, the CDR3 is TGTGCCAGCAGTTACTCGATCGTTTCGGGCGATTCACCCCTCCACTTT. Translated, it gives CASSYSIVSGDSPLHF.

This rearrangement joins TRBV29-1 to TRBJ2-3; 8 bases align to TRBD2. CDR3 length: 16 amino acids. The J segment lost 1 base and the V segment lost 1 base, leaving 7 bases of the junction unmatched. From germline, CDR1 is SQVTM and CDR2 ANQGSEA. In nucleotides, the CDR3 is TGCAGCGTTGAAGCAAGCGGGAGAGAGGGCACAGATACGCAGTATTTT. It yields the protein CSVEASGREGTDTQYF.

In its sample, this clonotype was seen a few times. The CDR3 DNA reads as TGTGCCAGCAGCGTAGCTACAGGGAACACTGAAGCTTTCTTT. As protein: CASSVATGNTEAFF. This rearrangement joins TRBV9 to TRBJ1-1, with TRBD1 as a possible D gene (5 bases). V was clipped by 0 bases and J by 1 base, with 7 bases between them. The CDR3 extends over 14 amino acids. Looked up from germline, CDR1 is SGDLS and CDR2 is YYNGEE. The full variable domain, with the rest looked up from reference TRBV9 and TRBJ1-1, is DSGVTQTPKHLITATGQRVTLRCSPRSGDLSVYWYQQSLDQGLQFLIQYYNGEERAKGNILERFSAQQFPDLHSELNLSSLELGDSALYFCASSVATGNTEAFFGQGTRLTVV.

This clonotype appeared many times. The chain employs TRBV4-2 and TRBJ2-5, with TRBD2 matching 10 bases. The germline gives CDR1 LGHNA, CDR2 YNFKEQ. The CDR3 runs 17 residues. V was pared by 4 bases and J by 4 bases, with 12 bases of the junction left unmatched. The CDR3 loop is CASSPFELAGIGETQYF. CDR3 DNA: TGTGCCAGCAGCCCATTCGAACTAGCGGGGATAGGAGAGACCCAGTACTTC.

The table lists this clonotype with many counts. The CDR3 DNA sequence: TGTGCCAGCAGCCTGGTACGGGCAGCACAAGAGACCCAGTACTTC. Translation gives CASSLVRAAQETQYF. This rearrangement joins TRBV7-2 to TRBJ2-5; D gene ambiguous. V was cut by 5 bases and J by 2 bases, with 15 bases left in between. CDR1 and CDR2 from the germline V gene are SGHTA and FQGNSA. There are 15 residues in the CDR3.

This chain links TRBV6-5 with TRBJ2-6; TRBD1 is a possible D gene (6 bases). Germline CDR1 and CDR2: MNHEY and SVGAGI. The ends were cut back, 5 bases at V and 8 bases at J, with 10 bases in the middle. The CDR3 extends over 13 amino acids. The CDR3 DNA is TGTGCCAGCAGTGTACAGGGTCCCAACGTCCTGACTTTC. It specifies CASSVQGPNVLTF.

This clonotype is a singleton in its sample. One base away lies a much larger clone, so this may be a sequencing read error. The V gene is TRBV4-3, the J gene TRBJ2-3; no firm D call. The germline CDR1 and CDR2 sequences are LGHNA and YSLEER. CDR3 length: 12 amino acids. The DNA of the CDR3 is TGCGCCGGCAGCCAAGTTCCAGATACGCAGTATTTT. Its protein is CAGSQVPDTQYF.